Shown below are 29 T cell receptor beta chains from a single sample sequenced in a study of T cell responses to AZD1222 COVID-19 vaccine. This table comes from immunoSEQ multiplex PCR, and its TCRdb copy is limited to in-frame clones, with some not included. The sample has around 100,000 clones, just under 95% seen once. The sequenced sample was peripheral blood, obtained on day 0 of AZD1222 vaccination. The receptors originated from an adult in good health.

The rearrangement joins TRBV2 to TRBJ2-7; D is unresolved. The V end was cut by 6 bases, the J end by 0 bases, with 18 bases between. Germline V gene lookup returns CDR1 SNHLY and CDR2 FYNNEI. The length of the CDR3 is 16 residues. The CDR3 DNA reads as TGTGCCAGCAGCCAGAGGACGGGCCTGAGCTCCTACGAGCAGTACTTC. Protein product: CASSQRTGLSSYEQYF.

The chain employs TRBV18 and TRBJ2-7; TRBD2 agrees at 12 bases. Germline V CDR1 and CDR2: KGHSH, LQKENI. V was pared by 3 bases and J by 5 bases, with 2 bases of the junction left unmatched. The CDR3 is 14 amino acids. The CDR3 DNA reads TGTGCCAGCTCACCGGGACTAGCGGGTGACGAGCAGTACTTC. Protein sequence: CASSPGLAGDEQYF.

V gene TRBV18 combines with J gene TRBJ1-2; 7 nucleotides agree with TRBD1. With V trimmed by 1 base and J by 6 bases, 2 bases remained unmatched. Germline V gene lookup returns CDR1 KGHSH and CDR2 LQKENI. This CDR3 has 13 amino acids. The CDR3 DNA sequence: TGTGCCAGCTCACCACAGGGGGCTAATGGCTACACCTTC. Its protein product is CASSPQGANGYTF.

The chain employs TRBV7-2 and TRBJ1-4; D is ambiguous. This CDR3 contains 13 residues. V was clipped by 1 base and J by 8 bases, with 8 bases between them. CDR1 is SGHTA and CDR2 is FQGNSA in the germline V gene. CDR3 DNA sequence: TGTGCCAGCAGCTTAGGGACTTACGAAAAACTGTTTTTT. Translating gives CASSLGTYEKLFF.

This chain connects TRBV10-3 to TRBJ1-2; D remains unclear. V was clipped by 0 bases and J by 7 bases, with 12 bases between them. The CDR3 is made up of 14 amino acids. Per the germline V gene, CDR1 is ENHRY and CDR2 is SYGVKD. In nucleotides, the CDR3 is TGTGCCATCAGTGAGTCAGGAGGGATGGGTGGCTACACCTTC. Encoded protein: CAISESGGMGGYTF.

This clone was detected only once. This CDR3 is CASSYGSSQETQYF. Here the CDR3 DNA reads TGTGCCAGCAGTTATGGTAGTTCACAAGAGACCCAGTACTTC. The chain is built from TRBV6-5 and TRBJ2-5; D remains ambiguous. V shed 3 bases and J shed 2 bases, with 10 bases lying between them. This CDR3 is built from 14 residues. Germline values: CDR1 MNHEY, CDR2 SVGAGI.

This clone showed up just once. The chain has TRBV6-2 or TRBV6-3 and TRBJ1-2, with D maybe TRBD1 (6 bases). V was pared by 0 bases and J by 7 bases, with 18 bases between. The CDR3 totals 16 residues. Per the germline V gene, CDR1 is MNHEY and CDR2 is SVGEGT. CDR3: CASSYSYSGTSAGYTF. The CDR3 DNA reads TGTGCCAGCAGTTACTCCTACTCCGGGACATCTGCTGGCTACACCTTC.

The V call is TRBV7-8, the J call TRBJ1-5; 10 bases agree with TRBD1. V shed 1 base and J 5 bases; nucleotides not matched to a gene: 5. The CDR3 extends over 16 amino acids. Germline values: CDR1 SGHVS, CDR2 FQNEAQ. The DNA for the CDR3 is TGTGCCAGCAGCTTAGGGCCCGGACAGGGGGATCAGCCCCAGCATTTT. This codes for CASSLGPGQGDQPQHF.

The V gene is TRBV7-2, the J gene TRBJ1-1, with 9 bases aligning to TRBD1. Germline CDR1 reads SGHTA; CDR2 reads FQGNSA. CDR3 length equals 14 residues. J lost 3 bases, V lost 7 bases, and 6 bases had no gene match. CDR3 loop: CASTRGQGDTEAFF. The DNA of the CDR3 is TGTGCCAGCACCCGGGGACAGGGTGACACTGAAGCTTTCTTT.

The chain joins TRBV15 to TRBJ1-5, with D perhaps matching TRBD1 (6 bases). Trimming shortened V by 1 base and J by 5 bases, and 12 bases separated the two germline ends. The CDR3 spans 15 residues. The germline CDR1 and CDR2 sequences are LNHNV and YYDKDF (reference sequence). This chain's CDR3 is CATSRGGQGYQPQHF. The DNA of the CDR3 is TGTGCCACCAGCAGAGGAGGGCAGGGGTATCAGCCCCAGCATTTT.

The V call is TRBV7-8, the J call TRBJ1-1; D is possibly TRBD1 (5 bases). Trimming left V 5 bases short and J 1 base short, with 14 bases between. CDR3 length: 15 residues. Germline V gene sequence: CDR1 SGHVS, CDR2 FQNEAQ. The CDR3 loop reads CASSQAGEGNTEAFF. DNA of the CDR3: TGTGCCAGCAGCCAAGCGGGGGAGGGGAACACTGAAGCTTTCTTT.

The gene calls are TRBV12-3 or TRBV12-4 and TRBJ1-5, with D uncertain. V lost 6 bases to trimming and J lost 5 bases, with 5 bases between them. The CDR3 loop spans 11 amino acids. The DNA for the CDR3 is TGTGCCAGCAGAATAGATCAGCCCCAGCATTTT. Its translation is CASRIDQPQHF.

The CDR3: CSADQGTEAFF. The DNA for the CDR3 is TGCAGTGCTGACCAGGGAACTGAAGCTTTCTTT. The J gene is TRBJ1-1, the V gene TRBV20-1; D might be TRBD1 (5 bases). Germline values: CDR1 DFQATT, CDR2 SNEGSKA (reference sequence). Trimming cost V 5 bases and J 5 bases, with 9 bases left between them. The CDR3 runs to 11 residues.

The V and J genes are TRBV19 and TRBJ1-5, with D possibly TRBD1 on 6 matching bases. The CDR3 is made up of 14 amino acids. Trimming removed 10 bases from V and 0 bases from J, with 13 bases in between. In germline, CDR1 is LNHDA, CDR2 SQIVND (reference sequence). The CDR3 spells CATSRGASNQPQHF. The CDR3 coding sequence is TGTGCCACGTCACGGGGGGCTAGCAATCAGCCCCAGCATTTT.

V is TRBV28 and J is TRBJ1-3; the D is unclear. Trimming took 2 bases from V and 7 from J, leaving 6 bases between them. Germline values: CDR1 MDHEN, CDR2 SYDVKM. This CDR3 has 12 residues. CDR3 DNA sequence: TGTGCCAGCAGTTTAAGGGCGAACACCATATATTTT. Encoded protein: CASSLRANTIYF. Looking up the rest from reference TRBV28 and TRBJ1-3 gives the full variable domain: DVKVTQSSRYLVKRTGEKVFLECVQDMDHENMFWYRQDPGLGLRLIYFSYDVKMKEKGDIPEGYSVSREKKERFSLILESASTNQTSMYLCASSLRANTIYFGEGSWLTVV.

The rearrangement uses TRBV2 and TRBJ1-5; TRBD1 matches at 7 bases. Trimming removed 6 bases from V and 3 bases from J; junction bases left unmatched: 8. This CDR3 has 15 amino acids. Germline-derived CDR1 and CDR2 are SNHLY and FYNNEI. The CDR3 here is CASRPNTGDNQPQHF. DNA for the CDR3: TGTGCCAGCAGACCCAATACAGGGGACAATCAGCCCCAGCATTTT. The whole variable domain, remainder taken from reference TRBV2 and TRBJ1-5, is EPEVTQTPSHQVTQMGQEVILRCVPISNHLYFYWYRQILGQKVEFLVSFYNNEISEKSEIFDDQFSVERPDGSNFTLKIRSTKLEDSAMYFCASRPNTGDNQPQHFGDGTRLSIL.

The V and J genes are TRBV7-3 and TRBJ2-3; 8 nucleotides line up with TRBD2. The trim removed 6 bases at V and 2 bases at J, leaving 7 bases unmatched. From germline, CDR1 is SGHTA and CDR2 FQGTGA. This CDR3 region has 15 residues. The CDR3 coding sequence is TGTGCCAGCAGAAGTAGCGGGGCAAACACAGATACGCAGTATTTT. Its protein product is CASRSSGANTDTQYF.

The chain combines TRBV4-1 with TRBJ1-5, with a tentative D call TRBD1 (6 bases). The CDR3 consists of 16 residues. The V gene's germline CDR1 is MGHRA and CDR2 YSYEKL. V gave up 1 base and J gave up 2 bases, with 12 bases separating them. The CDR3 nucleotides are TGCGCCAGCAGCCAAGGGACAGCCCGAGGCAATCAGCCCCAGCATTTT. It specifies CASSQGTARGNQPQHF.

This chain uses TRBV21-1 with TRBJ1-5; the table's D gene call, TRBD1, was not cross checked with the DNA. TRBV21-1 is a pseudogene segment. The CDR3 is 17 amino acids. CDR3 bases: TGTGCCAGCAGCGCCCGACAGGTCCCCGAATGCAATCAGCCCCAGCATTTT. Residues: CASSARQVPECNQPQHF.

This sequence joins TRBV28 and TRBJ1-2, with 8 nucleotides matching TRBD1. CDR3 length: 14 amino acids. Germline loops: CDR1 MDHEN, CDR2 SYDVKM. Trimming removed 4 bases from V and 7 bases from J; junction bases left unmatched: 8. CDR3 loop: CASSSTTDRVGYTF. Here the CDR3 DNA reads TGTGCCAGCAGTTCTACGACGGACAGGGTTGGCTACACCTTC.

In the case of this clone: The sample has other DNA sequences that encode this CDR3 too. The chain is built from TRBV9 and TRBJ1-4, with D maybe TRBD1 (6 bases). The CDR3 contains 15 residues. Trimming took 0 bases from V and 3 from J, leaving 9 bases between them. Germline lookup yields CDR1 SGDLS and CDR2 YYNGEE. The CDR3 DNA reads as TGTGCCAGCAGCGTAGGAGGGGGGCCTAATGAAAAACTGTTTTTT. Translating gives CASSVGGGPNEKLFF.

The rearrangement uses TRBV27 and TRBJ2-1, with D possibly matching TRBD1 (5 bases). Germline V gene data show CDR1 as MNHEY and CDR2 as SMNVEV (reference sequence). V dropped 0 bases and J dropped 10 bases, with 7 bases sitting between them. The CDR3 is made up of 12 amino acids. CDR3 sequence (DNA): TGTGCCAGCAGTTTATCGAGACAGGAGCAGTTCTTC. Translating it yields CASSLSRQEQFF.

J is TRBJ1-5 and V is TRBV5-4; tentatively, D is TRBD1 (5 bases). Germline V gives CDR1 SGHNT, CDR2 YYREEE (reference sequence). The V and J ends lost 3 bases and 3 bases respectively, with 13 bases between them. CDR3 length: 15 amino acids. Here the CDR3 DNA reads TGTGCCAGCAGCTACCGAGGGGAAATCAATCAGCCCCAGCATTTT. Encoded protein: CASSYRGEINQPQHF.

V and J are TRBV6-1 and TRBJ1-2, with D unresolved. Germline assignment: CDR1 MNHNS and CDR2 SASEGT. The CDR3 spans 16 residues. V lost 2 bases and J 6 bases, leaving 19 bases between the germline ends. The CDR3 bases are TGTGCCAGCAGTGAAACCCCATTTGGAGGATCGGATGGCTACACCTTC. This sequence encodes CASSETPFGGSDGYTF.

This sequence joins TRBV7-8 and TRBJ2-6; D gene unclear. The germline V gene encodes CDR1 SGHVS and CDR2 FQNEAQ. This CDR3 has 15 amino acids. V gave up 1 base and J gave up 2 bases, with 6 bases separating them. CDR3 region: CASSLGWAGANVLTF. CDR3 DNA sequence: TGTGCCAGCAGCTTAGGTTGGGCTGGGGCCAACGTCCTGACTTTC. Based on the CDR3 plus reference TRBV7-8 and TRBJ2-6, the full variable domain is GAGVSQSPRYKVAKRGQDVALRCDPISGHVSLFWYQQALGQGPEFLTYFQNEAQLDKSGLPSDRFFAERPEGSVSTLKIQRTQQEDSAVYLCASSLGWAGANVLTFGAGSRLTVL.

The V call is TRBV19, the J call TRBJ2-7, with a weak D call TRBD2 (5 bases). The CDR3 covers 16 residues. V shed 1 base and J shed 2 bases, with 15 bases lying between them. CDR1 is LNHDA, CDR2 SQIVND, per germline (reference sequence). The CDR3 region is CASSIGGPKPTYEQYF. CDR3 coding DNA: TGTGCCAGTAGTATAGGAGGGCCTAAGCCCACCTACGAGCAGTACTTC.

The chain uses TRBV24-1 and TRBJ1-1; TRBD1 might be the D (6 bases). CDR1 KGHDR and CDR2 SFDVKD come from the germline V gene. The CDR3 contains 15 residues. Trimming took off 5 bases at V and 4 bases at J, with 16 bases between the two ends. As DNA, the CDR3 is TGTGCCACCAGTGTTGAAGGGGGGGGCTGCACTGAAGCTTTCTTT. It is translated as CATSVEGGGCTEAFF.

The chain recombines TRBV24-1 with TRBJ2-5; D possibly uses TRBD1 or TRBD2 (6 bases each). The germline CDR1 and CDR2 sequences are KGHDR and SFDVKD. The CDR3 is 14 residues long. Between the trimmed V and J ends, which lost 4 bases and 1 base, there was a span of 9 bases. Written as DNA, the CDR3 is TGTGCCACCAGTGAAGGGGGGACCCAAGAGACCCAGTACTTC. Encoded protein: CATSEGGTQETQYF.

The chain has TRBV4-2 and TRBJ1-1, with 9 bases that match TRBD1. Trimming removed 0 bases from V and 1 base from J; junction bases left unmatched: 9. CDR1 and CDR2 from the germline V gene are LGHNA and YNFKEQ. This CDR3 is built from 18 residues. CDR3 region: CASSQETGQGFQNTEAFF. The CDR3 DNA reads TGTGCCAGCAGCCAAGAGACGGGACAGGGATTTCAGAACACTGAAGCTTTCTTT.